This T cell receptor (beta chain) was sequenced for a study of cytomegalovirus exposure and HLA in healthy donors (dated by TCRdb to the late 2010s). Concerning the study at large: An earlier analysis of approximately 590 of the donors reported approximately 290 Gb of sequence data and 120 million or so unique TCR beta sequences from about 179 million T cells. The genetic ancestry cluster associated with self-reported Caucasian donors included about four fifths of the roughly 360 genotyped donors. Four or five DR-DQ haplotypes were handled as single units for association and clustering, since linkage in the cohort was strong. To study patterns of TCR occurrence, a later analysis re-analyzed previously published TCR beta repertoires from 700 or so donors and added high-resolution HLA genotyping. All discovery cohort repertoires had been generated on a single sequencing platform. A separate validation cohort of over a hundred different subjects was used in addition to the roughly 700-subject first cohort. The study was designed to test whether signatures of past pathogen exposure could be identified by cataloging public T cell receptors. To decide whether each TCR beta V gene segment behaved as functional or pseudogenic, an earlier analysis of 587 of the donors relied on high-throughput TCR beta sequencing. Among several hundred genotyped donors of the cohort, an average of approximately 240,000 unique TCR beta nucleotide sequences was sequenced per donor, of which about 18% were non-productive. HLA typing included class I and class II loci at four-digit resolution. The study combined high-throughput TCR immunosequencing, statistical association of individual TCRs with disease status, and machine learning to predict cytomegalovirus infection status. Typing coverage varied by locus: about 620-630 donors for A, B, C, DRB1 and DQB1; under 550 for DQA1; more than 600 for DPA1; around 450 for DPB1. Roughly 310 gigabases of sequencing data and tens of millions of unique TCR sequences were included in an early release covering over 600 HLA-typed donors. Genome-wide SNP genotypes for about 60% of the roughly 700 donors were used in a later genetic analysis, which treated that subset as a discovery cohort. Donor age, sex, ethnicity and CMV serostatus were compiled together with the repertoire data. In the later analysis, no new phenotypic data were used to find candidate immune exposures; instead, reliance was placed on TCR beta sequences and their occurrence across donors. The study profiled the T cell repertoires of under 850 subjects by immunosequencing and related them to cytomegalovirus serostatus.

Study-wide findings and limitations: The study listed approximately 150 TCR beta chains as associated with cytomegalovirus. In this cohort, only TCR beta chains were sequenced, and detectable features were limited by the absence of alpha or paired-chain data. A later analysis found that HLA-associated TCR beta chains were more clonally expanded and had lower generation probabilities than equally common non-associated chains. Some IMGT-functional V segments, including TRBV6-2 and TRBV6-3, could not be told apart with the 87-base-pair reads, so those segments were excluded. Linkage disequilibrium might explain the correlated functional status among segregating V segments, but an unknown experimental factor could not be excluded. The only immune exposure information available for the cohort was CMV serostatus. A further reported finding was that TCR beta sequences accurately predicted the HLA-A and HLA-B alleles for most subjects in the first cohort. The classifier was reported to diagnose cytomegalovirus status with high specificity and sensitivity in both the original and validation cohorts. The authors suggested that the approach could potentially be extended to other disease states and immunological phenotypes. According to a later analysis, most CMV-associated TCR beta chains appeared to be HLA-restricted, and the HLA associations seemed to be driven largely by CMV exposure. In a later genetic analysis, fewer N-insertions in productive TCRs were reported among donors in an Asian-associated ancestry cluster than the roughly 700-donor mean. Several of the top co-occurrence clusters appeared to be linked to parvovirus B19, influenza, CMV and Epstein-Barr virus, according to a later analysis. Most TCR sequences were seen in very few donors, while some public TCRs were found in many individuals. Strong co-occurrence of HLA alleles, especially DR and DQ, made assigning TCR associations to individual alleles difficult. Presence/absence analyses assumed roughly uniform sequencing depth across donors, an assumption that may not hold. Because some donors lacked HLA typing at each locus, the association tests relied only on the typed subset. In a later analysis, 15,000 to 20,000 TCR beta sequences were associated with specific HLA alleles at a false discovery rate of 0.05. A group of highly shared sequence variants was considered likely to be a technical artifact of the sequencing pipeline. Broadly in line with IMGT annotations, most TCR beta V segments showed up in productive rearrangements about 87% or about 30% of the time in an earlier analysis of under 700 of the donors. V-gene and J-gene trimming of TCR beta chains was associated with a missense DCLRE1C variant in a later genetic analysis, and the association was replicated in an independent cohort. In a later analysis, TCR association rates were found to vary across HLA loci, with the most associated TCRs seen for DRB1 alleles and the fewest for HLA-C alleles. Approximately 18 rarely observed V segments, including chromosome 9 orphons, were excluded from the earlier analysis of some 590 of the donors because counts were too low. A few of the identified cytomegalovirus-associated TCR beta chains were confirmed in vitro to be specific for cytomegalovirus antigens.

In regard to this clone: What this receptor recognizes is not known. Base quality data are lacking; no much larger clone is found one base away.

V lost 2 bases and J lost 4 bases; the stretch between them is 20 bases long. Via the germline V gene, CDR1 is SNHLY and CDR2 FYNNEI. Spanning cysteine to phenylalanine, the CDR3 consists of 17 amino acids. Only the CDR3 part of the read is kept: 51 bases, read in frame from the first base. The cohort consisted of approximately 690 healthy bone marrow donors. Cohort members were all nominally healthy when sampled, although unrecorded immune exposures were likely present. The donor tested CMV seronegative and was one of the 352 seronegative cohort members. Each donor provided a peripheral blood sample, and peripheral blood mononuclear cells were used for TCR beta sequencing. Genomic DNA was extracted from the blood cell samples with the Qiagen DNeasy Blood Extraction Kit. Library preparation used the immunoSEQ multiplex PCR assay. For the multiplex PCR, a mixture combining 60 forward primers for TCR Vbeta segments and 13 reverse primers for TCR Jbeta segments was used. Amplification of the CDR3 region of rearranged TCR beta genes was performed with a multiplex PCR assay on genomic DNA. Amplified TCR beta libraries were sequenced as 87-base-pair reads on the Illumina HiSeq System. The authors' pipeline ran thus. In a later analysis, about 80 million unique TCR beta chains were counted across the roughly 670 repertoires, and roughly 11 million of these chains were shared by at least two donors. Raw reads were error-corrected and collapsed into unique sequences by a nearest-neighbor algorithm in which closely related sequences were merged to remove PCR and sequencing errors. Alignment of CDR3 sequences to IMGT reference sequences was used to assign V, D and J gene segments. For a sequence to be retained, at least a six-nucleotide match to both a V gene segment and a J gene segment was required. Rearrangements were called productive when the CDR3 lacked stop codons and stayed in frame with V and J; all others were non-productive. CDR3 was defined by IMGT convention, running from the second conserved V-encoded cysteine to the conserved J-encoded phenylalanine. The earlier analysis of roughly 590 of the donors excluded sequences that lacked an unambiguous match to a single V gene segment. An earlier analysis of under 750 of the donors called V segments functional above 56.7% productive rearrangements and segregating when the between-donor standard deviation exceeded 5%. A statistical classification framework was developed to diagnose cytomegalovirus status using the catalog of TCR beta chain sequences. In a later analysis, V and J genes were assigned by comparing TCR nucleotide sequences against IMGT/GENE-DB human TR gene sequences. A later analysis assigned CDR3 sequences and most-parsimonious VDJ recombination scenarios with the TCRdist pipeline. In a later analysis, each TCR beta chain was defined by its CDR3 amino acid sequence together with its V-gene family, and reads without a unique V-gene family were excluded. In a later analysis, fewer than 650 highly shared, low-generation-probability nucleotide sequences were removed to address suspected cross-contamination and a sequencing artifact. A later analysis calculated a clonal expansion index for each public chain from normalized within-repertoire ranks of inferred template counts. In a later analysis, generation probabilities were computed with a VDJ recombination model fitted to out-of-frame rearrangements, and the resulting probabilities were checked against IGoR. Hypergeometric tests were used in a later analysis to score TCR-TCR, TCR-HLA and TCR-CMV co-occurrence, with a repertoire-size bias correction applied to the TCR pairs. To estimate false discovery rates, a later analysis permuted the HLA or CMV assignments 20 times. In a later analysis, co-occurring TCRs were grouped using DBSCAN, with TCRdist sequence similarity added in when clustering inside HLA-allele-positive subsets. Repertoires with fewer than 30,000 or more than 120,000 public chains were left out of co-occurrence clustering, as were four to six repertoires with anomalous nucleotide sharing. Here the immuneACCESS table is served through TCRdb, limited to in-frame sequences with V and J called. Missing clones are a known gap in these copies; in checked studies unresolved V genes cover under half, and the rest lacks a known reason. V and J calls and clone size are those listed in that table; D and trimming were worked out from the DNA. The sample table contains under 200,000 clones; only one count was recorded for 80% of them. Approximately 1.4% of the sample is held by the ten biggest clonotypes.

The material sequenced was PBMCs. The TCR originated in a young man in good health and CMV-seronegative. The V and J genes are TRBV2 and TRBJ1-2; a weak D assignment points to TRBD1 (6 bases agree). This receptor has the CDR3 CASSERLIGTTIYGYTF. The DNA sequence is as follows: TGTGCCAGCAGTGAAAGATTGATCGGGACAACCATCTATGGCTACACCTTC. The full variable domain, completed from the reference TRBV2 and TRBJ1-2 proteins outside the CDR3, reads EPEVTQTPSHQVTQMGQEVILRCVPISNHLYFYWYRQILGQKVEFLVSFYNNEISEKSEIFDDQFSVERPDGSNFTLKIRSTKLEDSAMYFCASSERLIGTTIYGYTFGSGTRLTVV.